What follows are 14 T cell receptor beta chains derived from one specimen sequenced in a study of cytomegalovirus exposure and HLA in healthy donors. Primers included in the PCR were 60 Vbeta and 13 Jbeta primers. Using immunoSEQ multiplex PCR, the repertoire was profiled, and TCRdb retains in-frame clones only, with some absent. The table includes 150,000 or so clones, over 70% detected once. Sequencing input: PBMCs. These receptors were taken from a woman aged 40 to 55 in good health and CMV-seronegative.

V is TRBV27 and J is TRBJ1-5; possible D gene TRBD1, 5 bases. V shed 2 bases and J shed 6 bases, with 11 bases lying between them. Germline V gene data show CDR1 as MNHEY and CDR2 as SMNVEV (reference sequence). CDR3 length: 14 residues. In nucleotides, the CDR3 is TGTGCCAGCAGTTTAGGCGCCAGGGCTCAGCCCCAGCATTTT. Its protein product is CASSLGARAQPQHF.

The gene calls are TRBV2 and TRBJ1-5, with 7 bases lining up with TRBD1. With V trimmed by 5 bases and J by 6 bases, 10 bases remained unmatched. CDR1 is SNHLY, CDR2 FYNNEI, per germline. The CDR3 is 15 amino acids. CDR3 sequence (DNA): TGTGCCAGCAGTTCCCCACAGGGGTCGGCTCAGCCCCAGCATTTT. Translating it yields CASSSPQGSAQPQHF.

The V call is TRBV5-1, the J call TRBJ2-1; 12 bases line up with TRBD2. The V and J ends lost 3 bases and 8 bases, in that order; junction bases with no gene match: 9. The CDR3 runs to 16 residues. Germline V gene data show CDR1 as SGHRS and CDR2 as YFSETQ. The CDR3 nucleotides read TGCGCCAGCAGCTACCCCGGGACTAGCGGGTCAGATGAGCAGTTCTTC. Its translation is CASSYPGTSGSDEQFF.

V usage is TRBV21-1 and J usage is TRBJ1-5; the D segment call TRBD1 is taken from the table without a DNA check. TRBV21-1 is a documented pseudogene. This CDR3 spans 11 amino acids. The CDR3 region has the DNA TGTGCCAGACCGAGGGGGCAGCCCCAGCATTTT. Translation: CARPRGQPQHF.

The chain uses TRBV28 and TRBJ1-1; TRBD1 aligns across 7 bases. Germline V gene data show CDR1 as MDHEN and CDR2 as SYDVKM. With 5 bases clipped from V and 0 bases from J, the junction kept 6 bases outside the gene matches. The CDR3 sequence is 15 residues long. CDR3 coding DNA: TGTGCCAGCAGTCCCTCAGGGGGTCTGAACACTGAAGCTTTCTTT. The encoded protein is CASSPSGGLNTEAFF.

The V call is TRBV11-1, the J call TRBJ1-4; 7 nucleotides line up with TRBD1. Unmatched junction bases numbered 6, after V lost 1 base and J lost 7 bases. Germline CDR1 reads SGHAT; CDR2 reads FQDESV (reference sequence). CDR3 length: 15 amino acids. The CDR3 DNA follows: TGTGCCAGCAGCTTAGGAACAGGGGACGCTGAAAAACTGTTTTTT. Translating it yields CASSLGTGDAEKLFF.

In DNA, the CDR3 is TGCGCCAGCAGCGCCGGGACAAATAATCAGCCCCAGCATTTT. Its protein is CASSAGTNNQPQHF. The chain recombines TRBV5-1 with TRBJ1-5, with a tentative D call TRBD1 (6 bases). The CDR3 is 14 residues long. Trimming shortened V by 4 bases and J by 4 bases, and 12 bases separated the two germline ends. Germline loops: CDR1 SGHRS, CDR2 YFSETQ.

The V and J genes are TRBV28 and TRBJ2-1; tentatively, D is TRBD2 (6 bases). Germline CDR1 is MDHEN and CDR2 is SYDVKM. Trimming took 4 bases from V and 6 from J, leaving 19 bases between them. There are 16 residues in the CDR3. The CDR3 sequence is CASSSIGGPGVNEQFF. CDR3 DNA: TGTGCCAGCAGTTCCATAGGAGGGCCGGGGGTCAATGAGCAGTTCTTC.

The CDR3 is CASSGTGEQFF. DNA of the CDR3: TGCGCCAGCAGCGGGACAGGGGAGCAGTTCTTC. The chain recombines TRBV5-1 with TRBJ2-1; 9 positions match TRBD1. Germline V CDR1 and CDR2: SGHRS, YFSETQ. CDR3 size: 11 residues. The ends lost 4 bases at V and 10 bases at J; junction bases unmatched: 0.

CDR3 sequence reads: CASSQVAGSTYEQYF. The DNA for the CDR3 is TGTGCCAGCAGCCAAGTTGCGGGATCAACCTACGAGCAGTACTTC. The V and J genes are TRBV14 and TRBJ2-7; tentative D call: TRBD2 (6 bases). Germline V gene sequence: CDR1 SGHDN, CDR2 FVKESK. Trimming pared 1 base from V and 2 bases from J, leaving 12 bases between. This CDR3 has 15 amino acids.

The V and J genes are TRBV6-5 and TRBJ1-1, with 7 bases lining up with TRBD1. V was clipped by 5 bases and J by 1 base; unmatched bases: 1. The germline V gene encodes CDR1 MNHEY and CDR2 SVGAGI. This CDR3 is 13 amino acids long. The CDR3 spells CASSGDRNTEAFF. DNA for the CDR3: TGTGCCAGCAGTGGGGACAGGAACACTGAAGCTTTCTTT.

CDR3 region: CASSRDSNTGELFF. The CDR3 nucleotides read TGTGCCAGCAGCCGGGACAGCAACACCGGGGAGCTGTTTTTT. This rearrangement joins TRBV2 to TRBJ2-2; 7 bases fit TRBD1. CDR3 size: 14 residues. Per the germline V gene, CDR1 is SNHLY and CDR2 is FYNNEI. Losses at the gene ends were 6 bases for V and 2 bases for J; bases not matched to a gene: 3.

J is TRBJ1-5 and V is TRBV7-2; the D is unclear. Germline values: CDR1 SGHTA, CDR2 FQGNSA. The V gene lost 2 bases and the J gene lost 6 bases, with 11 bases spanning the gap. This CDR3 is built from 14 residues. CDR3: CASSLTPVVQPQHF. The CDR3 nucleotides are TGTGCCAGCAGCTTAACGCCCGTAGTTCAGCCCCAGCATTTT.

This sequence joins TRBV7-2 and TRBJ2-1; no definite D call. The CDR3 has 12 residues. Trimming cost V 3 bases and J 7 bases, with 7 bases left between them. Germline CDR1 and CDR2: SGHTA and FQGNSA. CDR3 coding DNA: TGTGCCAGCAGCTTTGTGAGGAATGAGCAGTTCTTC. Translated, it gives CASSFVRNEQFF.